The 14 T cell receptor beta chains reported below all come from one sample, sequenced in a study of T cell repertoires in cytomegalovirus infection. In TCRdb, the reads were re-called with MiXCR into one record per CDR3 protein. The repertoire holds about a million distinct CDR3 sequences, with 30% to 40% as singletons. The antigens these receptors bind are not known. The source material was cultured CD8+ T cells from PBMCs, sampled from culture after CMV antigen stimulation. These receptors originate from a human donor in good health (CMV status not recorded). Some clones in this sample may be carry-over from other donors' samples.

This clonotype was seen ten or more times. V and J are TRBV19 and TRBJ1-1; D is uncertain. The CDR3 contains 14 residues. The V end was cut by 9 bases, the J end by 4 bases, with 18 bases between. Germline CDR1 and CDR2: LNHDA and SQIVND (reference sequence). CDR3 sequence reads: CASSWGRLTTEAFF. CDR3 coding DNA: TGTGCCAGCTCCTGGGGTCGTCTGACCACTGAAGCTTTCTTT.

The chain employs TRBV7-8 and TRBJ2-7; 8 nucleotides agree with TRBD1. Germline V gives CDR1 SGHVS, CDR2 FQNEAQ. Trimming at V came to 4 bases and at J to 7 bases, leaving 15 bases not matched to a gene. The CDR3 covers 16 residues. In nucleotides, the CDR3 is TGTGCCAGCAGCTCCGACAGGGGCCCTGCGTCGGGGGAGCAGTACTTC. Translating gives CASSSDRGPASGEQYF.

J is TRBJ2-5 and V is TRBV29-1; D gene unclear. V was cut by 0 bases and J by 6 bases, with 2 bases left in between. CDR3 length: 10 amino acids. CDR1 and CDR2 from the germline V gene are SQVTM and ANQGSEA. Written as DNA, the CDR3 is TGCAGCGTTGAAGACCAGACCCAGTACTTC. Its protein product is CSVEDQTQYF.

V gene TRBV4-1 combines with J gene TRBJ2-1; 11 nucleotides align to TRBD2. The junction had 15 bases not matched to a gene; V was cut back by 4 bases and J by 10 bases. The V gene's germline CDR1 is MGHRA and CDR2 YSYEKL. This CDR3 is built from 17 residues. CDR3 sequence: CASSPGIAGGQLEEQFF. The CDR3 DNA reads as TGCGCCAGCAGCCCCGGGATAGCGGGGGGGCAATTAGAGGAGCAGTTCTTC.

This clonotype was seen ten or more times. This sequence joins TRBV12-3 or TRBV12-4 and TRBJ1-1, with a tentative D call TRBD1 (5 bases). Trimming removed 3 bases at V and 5 bases at J, with 13 bases between. CDR3 size: 14 residues. CDR3 coding DNA: TGTGCCAGCAGTTTGGGGCAGTCATGGACTGAAGCTTTCTTT. Translation: CASSLGQSWTEAFF.

On this clonotype: This sequence may be a read error, since a much larger clone differs from it by one base. The chain recombines TRBV7-9 with TRBJ1-4; D is ambiguous. The CDR3 covers 19 residues. Per germline, CDR1 SEHNR and CDR2 FQNEAQ (reference sequence). CDR3 loop: CASSLSALSRAGGNEKLLF. The CDR3 DNA sequence: TGTGCCAGCAGCTTATCGGCCCTTTCAAGGGCCGGAGGAAATGAAAAACTGCTTTTT.

This chain links TRBV29-1 with TRBJ2-3; D is uncertain. Germline loops: CDR1 SQVTM, CDR2 ANQGSEA. V was shortened by 0 bases and J by 6 bases, with 7 bases between the two germline ends. CDR3 length: 12 amino acids. The CDR3: CSVEEFGDTQYF. The CDR3 nucleotides read TGCAGCGTTGAAGAATTTGGGGATACGCAGTATTTT.

In this sample, this clonotype turned up a few times. The chain joins TRBV5-5 to TRBJ1-1; D unclear. The germline V gene encodes CDR1 SGHKS and CDR2 YYEKEE (reference sequence). V lost 1 base and J lost 5, with 15 bases in between. The CDR3 has 15 amino acids. DNA for the CDR3: TGTGCCAGCAGCTTGAAGAGGACCGAGAGGACTGAAGCTTTCTTT. Amino acid sequence: CASSLKRTERTEAFF. The full variable domain, rest sourced from reference TRBV5-5 and TRBJ1-1, is DAGVTQSPTHLIKTRGQQVTLRCSPISGHKSVSWYQQVLGQGPQFIFQYYEKEERGRGNFPDRFSARQFPNYSSELNVNALLLGDSALYLCASSLKRTERTEAFFGQGTRLTVV.

The DNA for the CDR3 is TGTGCCAGCAGTGCCGGACGGTACAAGAGCTCCTACGAGCAGTACTTC. As protein: CASSAGRYKSSYEQYF. The chain has TRBV6-1 and TRBJ2-7; the D is unclear. The CDR3 extends over 16 amino acids. V was cut by 4 bases and J by 0 bases, with 16 bases left in between. From germline, CDR1 is MNHNS and CDR2 SASEGT.

At least ten counts were recorded for this clonotype. The chain has TRBV6-1 and TRBJ1-1; tentatively, D is TRBD1 (6 bases). There are 14 residues in the CDR3. Germline CDR1 MNHNS, CDR2 SASEGT. The V end lost 5 bases, the J end lost 1 base, and 11 bases lay between the germline ends. The CDR3 DNA is TGTGCCAGCAGTCCGACAGGATCGAACACTGAAGCTTTCTTT. Translating gives CASSPTGSNTEAFF.

This clonotype was seen at least ten times. The chain recombines TRBV27 with TRBJ1-5; D perhaps matches TRBD1 (5 bases). V was shortened by 6 bases and J by 3 bases, with 12 bases between the two germline ends. The germline gives CDR1 MNHEY, CDR2 SMNVEV (reference sequence). This CDR3 is built from 14 residues. In DNA, the CDR3 is TGTGCCAGCAGCTGGGACGGTAACAATCAGCCCCAGCATTTT. Its translation is CASSWDGNNQPQHF.

A few counts support this clonotype. This chain connects TRBV7-9 to TRBJ2-7; D is possibly TRBD1 or TRBD2 (5 bases each). V was clipped by 4 bases and J by 0 bases, with 13 bases between them. Germline CDR1 reads SEHNR; CDR2 reads FQNEAQ (reference sequence). The CDR3 loop spans 15 amino acids. CDR3 region: CASSSLGRNSYEQYF. CDR3 in DNA: TGTGCCAGCAGCTCCCTGGGACGGAACTCCTACGAGCAGTACTTC.

The chain employs TRBV27 and TRBJ2-1; D remains ambiguous. V was cut by 4 bases and J by 3 bases, with 7 bases left in between. CDR3 length equals 13 residues. Germline V gene sequence: CDR1 MNHEY, CDR2 SMNVEV (reference sequence). CDR3 DNA: TGTGCCAGCAGTTCGAATGACTACAATGAGCAGTTCTTC. This codes for CASSSNDYNEQFF.

This clonotype was counted between two and nine times. The chain uses TRBV25-1 and TRBJ1-1; 9 nucleotides agree with TRBD1. The CDR3 loop spans 18 amino acids. The germline V gene has CDR1 MGHDK and CDR2 SYGVNS. Trimming removed 4 bases from V and 0 bases from J; junction bases left unmatched: 12. As DNA, the CDR3 is TGTGCCAGCAGTGCGCGATCCTACGGGACAGGGCTGAACACTGAAGCTTTCTTT. It specifies CASSARSYGTGLNTEAFF. Together with reference TRBV25-1 and TRBJ1-1, the CDR3 gives the full variable domain: EADIYQTPRYLVIGTGKKITLECSQTMGHDKMYWYQQDPGMELHLIHYSYGVNSTEKGDLSSESTVSRIRTEHFPLTLESARPSHTSQYLCASSARSYGTGLNTEAFFGQGTRLTVV.